This T cell receptor beta chain was sequenced during a study of regulatory T cells in long-lasting Graves disease (dated by TCRdb to the early 2020s). About the study as a whole: Persistent Graves' disease was defined as persistently positive TSH receptor autoantibodies together with antithyroid drug treatment for over 5 years. A total of some 35 samples underwent TCR sequencing: 13 from persistent and around 20 from newly diagnosed Graves' disease patients. Peripheral blood TCR sequencing and RNA sequencing compared persistent Graves' disease patients with newly diagnosed Graves' disease patients. The study was conducted in China and was registered as a clinical trial. On average, persistent Graves' disease patients in the clinical cohort had been on antithyroid drugs for eight to twelve years. General conclusions and limits of the study: As a limitation, the authors acknowledged that the small sample size may reduce accuracy. Persistent disease showed preferential use of TRBV28, TRBJ1-2 and TRBJ2-5, whereas newly diagnosed disease favored TRBV20-1 and TRBJ2-1. Because the primary lesion, thyroid tissue, could not be accessed, the study looked at peripheral blood alone. Sequencing and analysis were restricted to the TCR beta chain. Compared with newly diagnosed patients, patients with persistent Graves' disease had lower TCR Shannon entropy and fewer highly expanded clones, which suggests clonal expansion. More public clonotypes were shared among persistent patients (2,741) than among newly diagnosed patients (more than 900).

The library came from multiplex PCR. The sample was run on an Illumina HiSeq 4000. TCR beta libraries were built with iRepertoire HTBI primers and Arm-PCR amplification of CDR3 regions. Gel purification was performed on PCR products prior to sequencing. The study's own analysis went as follows. Gene usage analysis of CDR3 amino acid clonotypes relied on the 60 to 65 TRBV and about 15 TRBJ segments identified across samples. COPE and FqMerger were used to merge filtered high-quality paired reads into contigs. BLAST was used to align contigs to IMGT TRBV, TRBD and TRBJ reference genes, with CDR3 defined following IMGT. Highly expanded clones were defined as clonotypes with a frequency above 0.1%. Shannon entropy was used to measure repertoire diversity, and the Gini coefficient was used to measure V-J evenness. A clonotype was considered public if more than one individual shared it. TCRdb trimmed public reads at Q25 via fastp, called clones via MiXCR and kept in-frame beta chains. Rows are combined by CDR3 protein, so each entry shows the most common genes and DNA. In this record, the V and J calls reflect TCRdb's handling and not the investigators' own analysis. A total of nearly 350,000 distinct CDR3 sequences appear in this sample, 20% of them only once. Around 30% of the sample comes from the top ten.

V and J are truncated by 6 bases and 0 bases respectively, leaving an intervening sequence of 12 bases. The CDR3 has 16 amino acids, counting the end cysteine and phenylalanine. This entry keeps only the CDR3 DNA: 48 bases, framed from base 1. The sample's time point, from its label and the paper: persistent/refractory GD, antithyroid drugs over 5 years with positive TRAb. RNA was extracted from PBMCs in TRIzol for both TCR sequencing and RNA sequencing. Graves' disease was diagnosed according to American Thyroid Association guidelines. Patients were recruited from an endocrinology department in Xi'an, China. From each patient, around 8.3 milliliters of peripheral blood was collected into an EDTA anticoagulant tube. Ficoll Paque Plus density gradient separation was used to isolate PBMCs, and no further T cell sorting was performed. An Agilent 2100 Bioanalyzer and agarose gel were used to check RNA quality, and a NanoDrop 2000 was used to measure RNA concentration.

As regards this clonotype: Its antigen is not yet known. No much larger clonotype is one base removed from it; base qualities were not supplied.

Here the chain combines TRBV12-3 or TRBV12-4 and TRBJ2-6; the D gene is perhaps TRBD1, on 6 matching bases. Sample: peripheral blood mononuclear cells (PBMCs), taken when the disease was refractory, from a patient treated with antithyroid drugs. This sequence was found in a female donor with Graves disease. The CDR3 amino acid sequence is: CASRYTGTSGANVLTF. Here is the DNA: TGTGCCAGCAGGTATACAGGGACCTCTGGGGCCAACGTCCTGACTTTC.